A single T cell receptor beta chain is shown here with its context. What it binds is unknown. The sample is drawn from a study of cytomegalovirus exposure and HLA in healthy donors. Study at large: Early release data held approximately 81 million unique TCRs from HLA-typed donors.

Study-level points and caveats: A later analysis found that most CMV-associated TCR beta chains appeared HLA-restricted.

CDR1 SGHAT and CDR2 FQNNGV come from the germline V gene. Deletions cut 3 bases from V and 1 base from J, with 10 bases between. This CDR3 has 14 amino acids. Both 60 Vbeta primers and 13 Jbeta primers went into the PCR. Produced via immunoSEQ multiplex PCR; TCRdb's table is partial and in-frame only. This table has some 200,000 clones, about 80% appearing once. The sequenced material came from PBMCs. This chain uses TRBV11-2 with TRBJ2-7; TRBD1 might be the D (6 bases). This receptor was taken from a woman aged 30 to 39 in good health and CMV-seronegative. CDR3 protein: CASSLTGLSYEQYF. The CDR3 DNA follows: TGTGCCAGCAGCTTGACAGGACTGTCCTACGAGCAGTACTTC.